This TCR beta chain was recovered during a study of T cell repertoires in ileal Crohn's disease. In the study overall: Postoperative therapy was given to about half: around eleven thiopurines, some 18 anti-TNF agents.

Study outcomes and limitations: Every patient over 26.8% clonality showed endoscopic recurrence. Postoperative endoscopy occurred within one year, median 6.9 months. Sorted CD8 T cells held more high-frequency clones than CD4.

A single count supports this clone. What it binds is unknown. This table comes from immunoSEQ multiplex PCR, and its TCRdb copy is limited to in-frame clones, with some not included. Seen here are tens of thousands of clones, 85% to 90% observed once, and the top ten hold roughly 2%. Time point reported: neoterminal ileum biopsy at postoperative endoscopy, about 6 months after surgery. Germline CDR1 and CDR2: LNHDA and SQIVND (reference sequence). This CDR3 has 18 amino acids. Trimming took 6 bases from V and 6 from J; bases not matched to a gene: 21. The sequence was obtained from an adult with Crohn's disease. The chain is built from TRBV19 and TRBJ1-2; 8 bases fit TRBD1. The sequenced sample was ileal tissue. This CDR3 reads CASRHPIWTGPHQNGYTF. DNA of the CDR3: TGTGCCAGTAGGCACCCCATCTGGACAGGGCCTCATCAGAATGGCTACACCTTC.